This TCR beta chain was recovered during a study of T cells in Graves' hyperthyroidism and ophthalmopathy. Concerning this clonotype itself: Antigen: not known.

Template material for amplifying TCR beta CDR3 regions consisted of RNA transcripts. Primed by the HTBI set, a first-round RT-PCR was run on the TCR CDR3. In TCRdb, the multiplex PCR reads were re-called with MiXCR into one record per CDR3 protein. The sample shows some 550,000 distinct CDR3 sequences, roughly 15% of them seen only once. Study results and caveats: A 13 V-J signature model discriminated ophthalmopathy versus stable hyperthyroidism.

The germline V and J ends were trimmed by 6 bases and 0 bases, with 9 bases remaining between them. The CDR3 consists of 14 residues. Sequencing was done on a sample of blood. This TCR came from a woman in her thirties or forties with Graves' ophthalmopathy. The rearrangement joins TRBV12-3 or TRBV12-4 to TRBJ1-5, with D perhaps matching TRBD1 (5 bases). CDR3 bases: TGTGCCAGCAGACAGGACGGTAGCAATCAGCCCCAGCATTTT. Protein product: CASRQDGSNQPQHF.